This T cell receptor beta chain appears in the sequencing data of a study of PD-1 blockade in classical Hodgkin lymphoma. The V gene's germline CDR1 is SGDLS and CDR2 YYNGEE. The V and J ends lost 3 bases and 2 bases respectively, with 9 bases between them. The CDR3 length is 14 residues. Every one of the patients relapsed after autologous stem cell transplantation (brentuximab vedotin exposure was variable). Concerning this clone: Other DNA sequences in this sample translate to the same CDR3.

The data were produced by immunoSEQ multiplex PCR, yet TCRdb's version contains in-frame clones alone and is incomplete. The sample lists around 40,000 clones, over 60% occurring once. The sequence was obtained from a human donor with classical Hodgkin lymphoma. The sample consisted of peripheral blood mononuclear cells (PBMCs), taken at baseline. The chain joins TRBV9 to TRBJ1-3; D is uncertain. CDR3 amino acids: CASSGGGPGNTIYF. The DNA for the CDR3 is TGTGCCAGCAGCGGTGGAGGACCTGGAAACACCATATATTTT.